The TCR beta chain under discussion was sequenced for a study of patients and donors after allogeneic stem cell transplantation (dated by TCRdb to between 2020 and 2021). CDR1 and CDR2 were assigned from the germline V gene as LGHNA and YSLEER. The trim is 3 bases for V and 6 bases for J, with a gap of 17 bases between the germline ends. The CDR3 measures 15 amino acids from cysteine to phenylalanine. CDR3 DNA is the only sequence kept; it has 45 bases, read in frame from the first base. Library preparation used RT-PCR. Sequenced using a NextSeq 550. The public reads were reanalyzed by TCRdb: fastp trimming at Q25, MiXCR alignment, in-frame beta chains only. Rows with one shared CDR3 protein collapse into an entry with the most common genes and DNA. Across this sample there are more than 850,000 distinct CDR3 sequences, with roughly 18% seen only once. Together, the top ten hold 6% of the sample. This clonotype was seen more than once but under ten times. What antigen it recognizes has not been identified. Base quality data are lacking; no much larger clone is found one base away.

This chain joins TRBV4-3 to TRBJ1-1; the D gene is possibly TRBD1, with 6 bases matching. Specimen: blood, either unsorted or a sorted T cell fraction (not recorded which). This receptor was obtained from a human donor who was either an allogeneic HSCT recipient or a stem cell or donor lymphocyte infusion donor (not recorded which). It is not recorded whose cells these are; they may come from a transplant donor. The CDR3 reads CASSQAYDRSAEAFF. At the DNA level, the sequence is TGCGCCAGCAGCCAGGCGTATGACAGGTCGGCTGAAGCTTTCTTT.